Detailed here is one TCR beta chain. Its specificity is unknown. V shed 7 bases and J shed 4 bases, with 14 bases lying between them. Looked up from germline, CDR1 is MNHNY and CDR2 is SVGAGI (reference sequence). The CDR3 contains 14 residues. This record comes from a study of OX40 agonist ivuxolimab in advanced cancers. Study outcomes and limitations: Clonal expansion among partial responders at 0.1-3.0 mg/kg ranked near the lowest.

Repertoires were generated with immunoSEQ multiplex PCR, while TCRdb's copy carries only in-frame clones and drops some. This table has 65,000 to 95,000 clones, about 91% appearing once. The chain employs TRBV6-6 and TRBJ1-5; D gene unclear. Here the sequenced sample was CD4+ or CD8+ T cells sorted from blood, taken in a trial of the OX40 agonist ivuxolimab. This TCR was sampled from an adult with an advanced solid tumor such as melanoma, head and neck, liver or kidney cancer. CDR3 nucleotides: TGTGCCAGCACCTCCGGCGTGCAGAATCAGCCCCAGCATTTT. Its translation is CASTSGVQNQPQHF.